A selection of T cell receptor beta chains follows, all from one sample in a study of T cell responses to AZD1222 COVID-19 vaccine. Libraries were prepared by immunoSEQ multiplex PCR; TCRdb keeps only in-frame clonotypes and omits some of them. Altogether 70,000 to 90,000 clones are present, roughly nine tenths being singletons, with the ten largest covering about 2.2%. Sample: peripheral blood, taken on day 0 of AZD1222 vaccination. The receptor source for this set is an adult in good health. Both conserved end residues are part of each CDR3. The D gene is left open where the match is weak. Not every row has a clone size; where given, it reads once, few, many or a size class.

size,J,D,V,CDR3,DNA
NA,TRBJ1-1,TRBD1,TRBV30,CAWTETGYTEAFF,TGTGCCTGGACCGAGACAGGGTACACTGAAGCTTTCTTT
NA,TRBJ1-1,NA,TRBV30,CAWSVAGQNTEAFF,TGTGCCTGGAGTGTGGCTGGGCAGAACACTGAAGCTTTCTTT
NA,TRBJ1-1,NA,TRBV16,CASSLEENTEAFF,TGTGCCAGCAGCCTCGAAGAGAACACTGAAGCTTTCTTT
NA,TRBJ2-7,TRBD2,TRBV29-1,CSVEGSGRALYGEQYF,TGCAGCGTTGAAGGTAGCGGGAGGGCCCTATATGGCGAGCAGTACTTC
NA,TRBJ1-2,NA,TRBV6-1,CASSEALRPLGYGYTF,TGTGCCAGCAGTGAAGCGCTACGCCCCCTCGGGTATGGCTACACCTTC
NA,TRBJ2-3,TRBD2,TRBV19,CASGLAGLTDTQYF,TGTGCCAGCGGACTAGCGGGCCTTACAGATACGCAGTATTTT
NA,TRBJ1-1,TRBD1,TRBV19,CASSSHEGKGGEAFF,TGTGCCAGTAGTTCTCATGAAGGCAAAGGGGGCGAAGCTTTCTTT
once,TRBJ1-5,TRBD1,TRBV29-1,CSVVPTGNSNQPQHF,TGCAGCGTTGTCCCGACAGGGAATAGCAATCAGCCCCAGCATTTT
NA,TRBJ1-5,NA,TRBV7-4,CASRRRRRNQPQHF,TGTGCCAGCAGGCGGCGACGCCGCAATCAGCCCCAGCATTTT
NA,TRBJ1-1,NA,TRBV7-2,CASSLGGGYTEAFF,TGTGCCAGCAGCTTAGGGGGAGGGTACACTGAAGCTTTCTTT
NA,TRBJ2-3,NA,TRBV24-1,CATSAPNVGTQYF,TGTGCCACCAGTGCCCCGAACGTAGGTACGCAGTATTTT
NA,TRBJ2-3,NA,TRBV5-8,CASSSDLTLDTQYF,TGTGCCAGCAGCTCCGACCTCACCCTAGATACGCAGTATTTT
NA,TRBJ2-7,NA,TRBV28,CASSLSLTGRYEQYF,TGTGCCAGCAGTTTATCGCTCACGGGTAGGTACGAGCAGTACTTC
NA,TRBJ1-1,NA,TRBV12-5,CASGFLPQGETEAFF,TGTGCTAGTGGTTTTCTTCCACAGGGAGAGACTGAAGCTTTCTTT
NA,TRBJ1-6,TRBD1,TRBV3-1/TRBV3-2,CASSQITGTGGSPLHF,TGTGCCAGCAGCCAAATAACCGGGACAGGGGGTTCACCCCTCCACTTT
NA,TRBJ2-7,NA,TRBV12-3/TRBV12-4,CASSLHGRDEQYF,TGTGCCAGCAGTTTACACGGGCGCGACGAGCAGTACTTC
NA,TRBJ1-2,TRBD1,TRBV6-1,CASTPGTGPNYGYTF,TGTGCCAGCACCCCCGGGACAGGGCCAAACTATGGCTACACCTTC
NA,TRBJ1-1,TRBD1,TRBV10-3,CAISPLGQGPRGYTEAFF,TGTGCCATCAGCCCTCTAGGACAGGGGCCGCGCGGGTACACTGAAGCTTTCTTT
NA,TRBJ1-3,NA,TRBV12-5,CASGFTGGWGNTIYF,TGTGCTAGTGGTTTTACGGGGGGCTGGGGAAACACCATATATTTT
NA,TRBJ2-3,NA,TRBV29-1,CSVPGDTQYF,TGCAGTGTCCCGGGAGATACGCAGTATTTT
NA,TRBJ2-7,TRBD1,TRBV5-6,CASQTTGASYEQYF,TGTGCCAGCCAGACGACAGGGGCCTCCTACGAGCAGTACTTC
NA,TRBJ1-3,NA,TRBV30,CAWSVGGNTIYF,TGTGCCTGGAGTGTGGGAGGAAACACCATATATTTT
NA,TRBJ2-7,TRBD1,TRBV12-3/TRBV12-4,CASSSKQGGEQYF,TGTGCCAGCAGTTCTAAACAGGGGGGCGAGCAGTACTTC
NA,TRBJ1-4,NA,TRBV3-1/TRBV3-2,CASSPGHVNEKLFF,TGTGCCAGCAGCCCGGGACACGTCAATGAAAAACTGTTTTTT
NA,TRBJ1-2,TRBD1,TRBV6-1,CASSEARDRRSYGYTF,TGTGCCAGCAGTGAAGCTCGGGACAGAAGATCCTATGGCTACACCTTC
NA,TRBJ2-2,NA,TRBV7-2,CASSLVGVNTGELFF,TGTGCCAGCAGCTTAGTAGGTGTTAACACCGGGGAGCTGTTTTTT
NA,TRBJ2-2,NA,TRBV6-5,CASGFGTGELFF,TGTGCCAGCGGGTTCGGCACCGGGGAGCTGTTTTTT
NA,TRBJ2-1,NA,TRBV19,CASSSGSYNEQFF,TGTGCCAGTAGTAGCGGTTCCTACAATGAGCAGTTCTTC
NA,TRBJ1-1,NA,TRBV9,CASSVGPSTEAFF,TGTGCCAGCAGCGTAGGGCCGAGCACTGAAGCTTTCTTT